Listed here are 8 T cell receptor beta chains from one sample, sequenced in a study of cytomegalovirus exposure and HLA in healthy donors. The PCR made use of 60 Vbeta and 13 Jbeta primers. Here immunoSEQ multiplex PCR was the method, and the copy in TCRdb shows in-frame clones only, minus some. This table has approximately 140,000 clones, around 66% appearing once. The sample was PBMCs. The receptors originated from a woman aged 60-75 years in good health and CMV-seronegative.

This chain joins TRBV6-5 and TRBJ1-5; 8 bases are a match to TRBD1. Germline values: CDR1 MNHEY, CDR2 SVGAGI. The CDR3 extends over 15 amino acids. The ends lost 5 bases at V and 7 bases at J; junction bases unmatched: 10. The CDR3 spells CASSQDRERWQPQHF. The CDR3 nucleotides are TGTGCCAGCAGTCAGGACAGGGAACGGTGGCAGCCCCAGCATTTT.

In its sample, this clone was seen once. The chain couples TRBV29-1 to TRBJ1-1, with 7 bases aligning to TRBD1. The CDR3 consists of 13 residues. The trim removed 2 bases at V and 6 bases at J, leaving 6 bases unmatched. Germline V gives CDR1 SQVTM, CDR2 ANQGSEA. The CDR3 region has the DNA TGCAGCGTTGAACCCCCAGGGGGATCTGAAGCTTTCTTT. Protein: CSVEPPGGSEAFF.

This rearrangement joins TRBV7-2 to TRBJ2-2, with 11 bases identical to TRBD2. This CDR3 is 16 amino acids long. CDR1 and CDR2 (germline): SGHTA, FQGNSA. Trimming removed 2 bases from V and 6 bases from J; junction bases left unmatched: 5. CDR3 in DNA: TGTGCCAGCAGCTTAACGCTAGCGGGGGGAGCCGGGGAGCTGTTTTTT. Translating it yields CASSLTLAGGAGELFF.

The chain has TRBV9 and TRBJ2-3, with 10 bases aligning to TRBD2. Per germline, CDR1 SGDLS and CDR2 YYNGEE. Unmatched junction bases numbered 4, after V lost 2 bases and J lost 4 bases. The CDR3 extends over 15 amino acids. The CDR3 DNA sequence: TGTGCCAGCAGCGTGCTAGCGGGAGACGCAGATACGCAGTATTTT. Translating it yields CASSVLAGDADTQYF.

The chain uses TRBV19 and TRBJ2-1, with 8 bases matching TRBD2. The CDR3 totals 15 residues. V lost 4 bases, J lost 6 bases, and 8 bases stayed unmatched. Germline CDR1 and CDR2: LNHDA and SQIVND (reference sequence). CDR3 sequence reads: CASSNAGGLSNEQFF. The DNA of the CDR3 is TGTGCCAGTAGTAACGCGGGGGGTCTTTCCAATGAGCAGTTCTTC.

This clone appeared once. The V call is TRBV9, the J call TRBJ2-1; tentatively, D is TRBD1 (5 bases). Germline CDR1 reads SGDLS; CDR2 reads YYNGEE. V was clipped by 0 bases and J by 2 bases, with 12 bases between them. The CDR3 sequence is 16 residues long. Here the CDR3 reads CASSVESLGPYNEQFF. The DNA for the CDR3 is TGTGCCAGCAGCGTAGAATCCTTGGGGCCCTACAATGAGCAGTTCTTC.

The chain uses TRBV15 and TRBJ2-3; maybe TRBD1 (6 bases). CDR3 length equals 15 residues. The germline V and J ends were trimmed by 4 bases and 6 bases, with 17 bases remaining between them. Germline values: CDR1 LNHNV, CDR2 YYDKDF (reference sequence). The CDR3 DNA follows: TGTGCCACCAGCATACAGGGATGGAACCGGGATACGCAGTATTTT. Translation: CATSIQGWNRDTQYF. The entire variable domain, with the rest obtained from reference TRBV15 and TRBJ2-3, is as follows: DAMVIQNPRYQVTQFGKPVTLSCSQTLNHNVMYWYQQKSSQAPKLLFHYYDKDFNNEADTPDNFQSRRPNTSFCFLDIRSPGLGDTAMYLCATSIQGWNRDTQYFGPGTRLTVL.

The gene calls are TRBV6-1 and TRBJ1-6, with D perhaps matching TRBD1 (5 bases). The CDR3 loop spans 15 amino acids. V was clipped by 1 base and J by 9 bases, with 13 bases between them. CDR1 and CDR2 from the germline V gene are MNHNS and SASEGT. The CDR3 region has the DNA TGTGCCAGCAGTGAAGAGCCAGGGAGGATTTCACCCCTCCACTTT. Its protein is CASSEEPGRISPLHF.